The 8 T cell receptor beta chains reported below all come from one sample, sequenced in a study of regulatory T cells in long-lasting Graves disease. Building the TCR beta libraries relied on iRepertoire HTBI primers, and CDR3 regions underwent Arm-PCR. In TCRdb, the multiplex PCR reads were re-called with MiXCR into one record per CDR3 protein. This sample has a few hundred thousand distinct CDR3 sequences, with approximately 15% found just once. Sample time point: newly diagnosed GD, antithyroid drugs for less than 3 months. PBMC-extracted RNA yielded the TCR library. This sample was shared with a second study, whose subject was T cells in Graves' hyperthyroidism and ophthalmopathy.

The sequenced sample was peripheral blood mononuclear cells (PBMCs), obtained at new diagnosis, from a patient treated with antithyroid drugs. The receptors derive from a woman in her forties with Graves disease.

This clonotype was detected a few times. V gene TRBV5-1 combines with J gene TRBJ2-3; no clear D. V lost 0 bases and J lost 3, with 11 bases in between. The CDR3 contains 15 residues. CDR1 and CDR2 from the germline V gene are SGHRS and YFSETQ. The CDR3 here is CASSLGVQPTDTQYF. The CDR3 nucleotides read TGCGCCAGCAGCTTGGGGGTACAGCCAACAGATACGCAGTATTTT. The entire variable domain, with the rest obtained from reference TRBV5-1 and TRBJ2-3, is as follows: KAGVTQTPRYLIKTRGQQVTLSCSPISGHRSVSWYQQTPGQGLQFLFEYFSETQRNKGNFPGRFSGRQFSNSRSEMNVSTLELGDSALYLCASSLGVQPTDTQYFGPGTRLTVL.

This clonotype was seen a few times. CDR3 sequence reads: CSAPSRGRGVNEQFF. For the CDR3, the DNA is TGCAGTGCTCCCAGTCGCGGGAGAGGCGTCAATGAGCAGTTCTTC. The chain combines TRBV20-1 with TRBJ2-1, with 7 bases matching TRBD2. CDR3 length: 15 amino acids. Losses at the gene ends were 5 bases for V and 6 bases for J; bases not matched to a gene: 13. Germline V gene sequence: CDR1 DFQATT, CDR2 SNEGSKA (reference sequence).

This clonotype was recorded at least ten times. The V gene is TRBV4-3, the J gene TRBJ2-7; tentatively, D is TRBD2 (6 bases). This CDR3 has 13 residues. Looked up from germline, CDR1 is LGHNA and CDR2 is YSLEER. With 1 base removed from V and 4 bases from J, the gap between germline ends came to 8 bases. The CDR3 sequence is CASSQVGGYEQYF. The DNA for the CDR3 is TGCGCCAGCAGCCAAGTGGGGGGTTACGAGCAGTACTTC.

This clonotype was counted at least ten times. This chain joins TRBV28 and TRBJ2-6; D may match TRBD1 or TRBD2 (6 bases each). V shed 2 bases and J shed 4 bases, with 9 bases lying between them. The CDR3 spans 15 residues. The germline CDR1 and CDR2 sequences are MDHEN and SYDVKM. CDR3 in DNA: TGTGCCAGCAGTTTAGGGGGGACAGGGGCCAACGTCCTGACTTTC. Translated: CASSLGGTGANVLTF.

Ten or more counts support this clonotype. CDR3 protein: CASSPRLAGGGNEQFF. The CDR3 bases are TGTGCCAGCAGCCCCCGACTAGCGGGAGGAGGCAATGAGCAGTTCTTC. J is TRBJ2-1 and V is TRBV11-3, with 13 bases matching TRBD2. CDR3 size: 16 residues. In germline, CDR1 is SGHNT, CDR2 YENEEA. J was trimmed by 6 bases and V by 5 bases; bases with no gene match: 7.

At least ten counts were recorded for this clonotype. The chain links TRBV28 to TRBJ2-1; 7 positions agree with TRBD1. The V gene end was trimmed by 5 bases and the J gene end by 4 bases; junction bases not matched to a gene: 11. CDR3 length: 16 residues. Germline values: CDR1 MDHEN, CDR2 SYDVKM. This chain's CDR3 is CASSTLLRDRYNEQFF. CDR3 nucleotides: TGTGCCAGCAGTACCCTCTTACGGGACAGATACAATGAGCAGTTCTTC.

This clonotype was found many times. The chain links TRBV19 to TRBJ1-1, with D tentatively TRBD1 (5 bases). Germline V CDR1 and CDR2: LNHDA, SQIVND (reference sequence). The V gene lost 9 bases and the J gene lost 4 bases, with 18 bases spanning the gap. CDR3 size: 14 residues. The CDR3 DNA reads TGTGCCAGCCGGGCAGGGATTCGGGGCACTGAAGCTTTCTTT. Translating gives CASRAGIRGTEAFF.

In this sample, this clonotype turned up many times. A junction boundary mismatches the germline segment, possibly from a read error. This sequence joins TRBV12-3 or TRBV12-4 and TRBJ1-2; the match to TRBD1 covers 8 bases. The length of the CDR3 is 13 residues. The CDR3 DNA reads as TGTGCCAGCAGGCAGACAGGGGCCATGATTTTCTCCTTC. Its protein product is CASRQTGAMIFSF.